These 13 T cell receptor beta chains came from one sample sequenced in a study of PD-1 blockade in classical Hodgkin lymphoma. Clones were sequenced by immunoSEQ multiplex PCR, and TCRdb holds only the in-frame ones, with some missing. The data contain about 100,000 clones, around nine tenths of them singletons. All patients relapsed after autologous stem cell transplantation, and brentuximab vedotin exposure varied. The sequenced sample was peripheral blood mononuclear cells (PBMCs), obtained before the second cycle of nivolumab. The receptors derive from a human donor with classical Hodgkin lymphoma.

The chain combines TRBV29-1 with TRBJ2-5; 9 bases map to TRBD1. The germline V gene has CDR1 SQVTM and CDR2 ANQGSEA. The trim removed 8 bases at V and 4 bases at J, leaving 2 bases unmatched. This CDR3 comprises 11 residues. The CDR3 spells CSLDRGETQYF. DNA for the CDR3: TGCAGCTTGGACAGGGGAGAGACCCAGTACTTC.

V usage is TRBV27 and J usage is TRBJ1-3, with 9 nucleotides matching TRBD1. The germline V gene encodes CDR1 MNHEY and CDR2 SMNVEV (reference sequence). The CDR3 consists of 15 residues. Trimming at V came to 6 bases and at J to 0 bases, leaving 3 bases not matched to a gene. The CDR3 reads CASRPQGASGNTIYF. For the CDR3, the DNA is TGTGCCAGCAGACCACAGGGGGCCTCTGGAAACACCATATATTTT.

The rearrangement uses TRBV5-6 and TRBJ1-4; D perhaps matches TRBD1 (6 bases). CDR3 length equals 18 residues. Looked up from germline, CDR1 is SGHDT and CDR2 is YYEEEE. V lost 3 bases to trimming and J lost 4 bases, with 22 bases between them. CDR3 loop: CASSSNRDRMLFNEKLFF. The CDR3 nucleotides are TGTGCCAGCAGCTCAAACAGGGATCGGATGCTCTTTAATGAAAAACTGTTTTTT.

This chain joins TRBV11-2 and TRBJ1-2; D gene unclear. From germline, CDR1 is SGHAT and CDR2 FQNNGV. The CDR3 runs 14 residues. V lost 2 bases to trimming and J lost 2 bases, with 9 bases between them. The CDR3 nucleotides are TGTGCCAGCAGCTTACTTACACGAAACTATGGCTACACCTTC. Amino acids: CASSLLTRNYGYTF.

The chain has TRBV2 and TRBJ1-2, with D unclear. The CDR3 runs 10 residues. The V end lost 8 bases, the J end lost 8 bases, and 9 bases lay between the germline ends. Looked up from germline, CDR1 is SNHLY and CDR2 is FYNNEI. The CDR3 loop is CASYDRGYTF. The CDR3 DNA sequence: TGTGCCAGCTACGACCGAGGCTACACCTTC.

The J gene is TRBJ2-2, the V gene TRBV9, with TRBD2 matching 8 bases. The germline gives CDR1 SGDLS, CDR2 YYNGEE. J lost 2 bases, V lost 1 base, and 4 bases had no gene match. The CDR3 runs 16 residues. The CDR3 here is CASSVNREGNTGELFF. Written as DNA, the CDR3 is TGTGCCAGCAGCGTAAATCGGGAGGGAAACACCGGGGAGCTGTTTTTT.

The V call is TRBV6-5, the J call TRBJ1-2; a weak D match, TRBD1 (6 bases). Germline-derived CDR1 and CDR2 are MNHEY and SVGAGI. CDR3 length: 13 residues. The V end lost 5 bases, the J end lost 2 bases, and 9 bases lay between the germline ends. The CDR3 protein is CASSPTGNYGYTF. CDR3 DNA sequence: TGTGCCAGCAGTCCCACAGGGAACTATGGCTACACCTTC.

The chain has TRBV7-9 and TRBJ2-7, with D possibly TRBD1 on 7 matching bases. V dropped 1 base and J dropped 6 bases, with 13 bases sitting between them. Germline assignment: CDR1 SEHNR and CDR2 FQNEAQ (reference sequence). This CDR3 spans 14 amino acids. The CDR3 reads CASSLDRQGLEQYF. The CDR3 DNA reads as TGTGCCAGCAGCTTAGATAGACAGGGACTCGAGCAGTACTTC.

V gene TRBV7-9 combines with J gene TRBJ1-1, with 7 bases matching TRBD1. In germline, CDR1 is SEHNR, CDR2 FQNEAQ (reference sequence). This CDR3 contains 15 residues. The trim removed 1 base at V and 2 bases at J, leaving 4 bases unmatched. In DNA, the CDR3 is TGTGCCAGCAGCTTAGGCCAGGGGGGAAACACTGAAGCTTTCTTT. As protein: CASSLGQGGNTEAFF. The full variable domain, with the rest looked up from reference TRBV7-9 and TRBJ1-1, is DTGVSQNPRHKITKRGQNVTFRCDPISEHNRLYWYRQTLGQGPEFLTYFQNEAQLEKSRLLSDRFSAERPKGSFSTLEIQRTEQGDSAMYLCASSLGQGGNTEAFFGQGTRLTVV.

This chain connects TRBV19 to TRBJ1-2; D not resolved. CDR1 LNHDA and CDR2 SQIVND come from the germline V gene (reference sequence). CDR3 length: 12 amino acids. Trimming stripped 6 bases from V and 8 bases from J, with 13 bases between. In DNA, the CDR3 is TGTGCCAGTAGCCCGAGGGAACGGGGCTACACCTTC. Amino acids: CASSPRERGYTF.

The J gene is TRBJ2-1, the V gene TRBV6-5, with a tentative D call TRBD1 (6 bases). The length of the CDR3 is 14 residues. The V gene lost 6 bases and the J gene lost 5 bases, with 14 bases spanning the gap. From germline, CDR1 is MNHEY and CDR2 SVGAGI. In nucleotides, the CDR3 is TGTGCCAGCAGCCGGGGACAACCAGACAATGAGCAGTTCTTC. Protein: CASSRGQPDNEQFF.

The chain carries TRBV7-9 and TRBJ1-1; tentative D call: TRBD1 (5 bases). V gave up 5 bases and J gave up 8 bases, with 9 bases separating them. The CDR3 sequence is 11 residues long. Germline V gene lookup returns CDR1 SEHNR and CDR2 FQNEAQ (reference sequence). Here the CDR3 reads CASSGNREAFF. The DNA for the CDR3 is TGTGCCAGCAGCGGCAACAGGGAAGCTTTCTTT. The full variable domain, its missing parts supplied by reference TRBV7-9 and TRBJ1-1, is DTGVSQNPRHKITKRGQNVTFRCDPISEHNRLYWYRQTLGQGPEFLTYFQNEAQLEKSRLLSDRFSAERPKGSFSTLEIQRTEQGDSAMYLCASSGNREAFFGQGTRLTVV.

The chain joins TRBV4-2 to TRBJ2-2, with 7 nucleotides matching TRBD2. The V and J ends lost 4 bases and 0 bases, in that order; junction bases with no gene match: 5. The V gene's germline CDR1 is LGHNA and CDR2 YNFKEQ. This CDR3 spans 16 amino acids. CDR3 loop: CASSLLSGANTGELFF. The CDR3 DNA reads TGTGCCAGCAGCCTTTTAAGCGGGGCGAACACCGGGGAGCTGTTTTTT.